This section outlines one T cell receptor (beta chain) sequence together with its context. Assay: immunoSEQ multiplex PCR; the TCRdb copy retains only in-frame clones and omits some. The sample lists more than 13,000 clones, 88% seen once, with 3.5% in the top ten. Germline assignment: CDR1 LGHNA and CDR2 YNFKEQ. The CDR3 loop spans 14 amino acids. V shed 5 bases, J shed 7 bases, and the junction held 5 bases outside the gene matches. Over chemoradiotherapy, repertoires were sampled more than once. This sample is part of a study of chemoradiotherapy in HPV16-positive cancers. The source is a human donor with HPV-associated anogenital cancer. The chain combines TRBV4-2 with TRBJ1-4, with 9 bases aligning to TRBD1. Source: blood, taken from a patient who underwent chemoradiotherapy. The CDR3 here is CASSVQGAGEKLFF. As DNA, the CDR3 is TGTGCCAGCAGCGTACAGGGGGCGGGTGAAAAACTGTTTTTT.